This T cell receptor (beta chain) appears in the sequencing data of a study of cytomegalovirus exposure and HLA in healthy donors. To note about this clone: Its matching antigen is unknown.

Overall study results and limits: The authors excluded some V segments, including TRBV6-2 and TRBV6-3, as indistinguishable.

Use of 60 Vbeta and 13 Jbeta primers characterized the PCR. Sequencing was performed with immunoSEQ multiplex PCR; in TCRdb, only in-frame clones are kept and a portion is missing. The sample yields 150,000 or so clones, approximately 77% seen once. In germline, CDR1 is SGHAT, CDR2 FQNNGV. Trimming took 1 base from V and 0 from J, leaving 6 bases between them. This CDR3 has 14 residues. The chain is built from TRBV11-2 and TRBJ1-1, with D unresolved. This TCR came from a female donor in good health and CMV-seronegative. What was sequenced was PBMCs. The DNA of the CDR3 is TGTGCCAGCAGCTTAGGGCCGTTGAACACTGAAGCTTTCTTT. Translation: CASSLGPLNTEAFF. Full variable domain (rest looked up from reference TRBV11-2 and TRBJ1-1): EAGVAQSPRYKIIEKRQSVAFWCNPISGHATLYWYQQILGQGPKLLIQFQNNGVVDDSQLPKDRFSAERLKGVDSTLKIQPAKLEDSAVYLCASSLGPLNTEAFFGQGTRLTVV.